This record covers a single T cell receptor (beta chain). Its antigen is still unknown. The sample originates from a study of cytomegalovirus exposure and HLA in healthy donors. The study, taken as a whole, reports: It was assumed in the presence/absence analyses that sequencing depth was roughly uniform across donors. Several of the most significant clusters were apparently associated with common viral pathogens in a later analysis.

The PCR contained 60 Vbeta and 13 Jbeta primers. The table came from immunoSEQ multiplex PCR; TCRdb's copy has only in-frame clones and leaves some out. Of 90,000 to 150,000 clones in the sample, about 80% are singletons; the top ten hold roughly 2.5%. Germline V gives CDR1 MRHNA, CDR2 SNTAGT. Trimming took 5 bases from V and 7 from J, leaving 15 bases between them. The CDR3 length is 14 residues. This clonotype originated in a female donor in good health and CMV-seronegative. This rearrangement joins TRBV6-4 to TRBJ2-1; D not resolved. What was sequenced was PBMCs. The CDR3 here is CASSPQSVGNEQFF. CDR3 nucleotide sequence: TGTGCCAGCAGTCCACAGTCGGTTGGGAATGAGCAGTTCTTC.